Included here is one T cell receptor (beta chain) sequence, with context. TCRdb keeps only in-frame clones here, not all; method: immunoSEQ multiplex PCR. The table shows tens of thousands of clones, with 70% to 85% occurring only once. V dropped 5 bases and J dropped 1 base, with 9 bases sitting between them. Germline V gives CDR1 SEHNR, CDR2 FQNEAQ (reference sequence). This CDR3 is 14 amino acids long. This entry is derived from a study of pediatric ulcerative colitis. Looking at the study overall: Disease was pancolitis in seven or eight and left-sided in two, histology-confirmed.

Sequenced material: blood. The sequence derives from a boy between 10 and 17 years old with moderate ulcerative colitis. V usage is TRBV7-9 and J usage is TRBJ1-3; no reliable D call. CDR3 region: CASSPEPSGNTIYF. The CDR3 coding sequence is TGTGCCAGCAGCCCCGAACCATCTGGAAACACCATATATTTT.